These T cell receptor beta chains were read from a single sample in a study of CD8 T cells in ankylosing spondylitis. MiXCR, applied by TCRdb to the 5' RACE reads, yields one record per CDR3 protein. Here the sample spans 380,000 or so distinct CDR3 sequences, approximately 20% being singletons. The sequencing input was blood, either unsorted or a sorted T cell fraction (not recorded which). The receptors stem from a male donor with ankylosing spondylitis or in good health (not recorded which). CDR3s include the opening cysteine and the closing phenylalanine or tryptophan. The D gene is left open where the match is weak. Clone size is not always given. Where it is, it says once, few, many or a class for expanded clones.

j_call,v_call,clone_size,d_call,cdr3_aa,cdr3_nt
TRBJ2-5,TRBV6-1,once,-,CASGVPGSPGETQYF,TGTGCCAGCGGCGTCCCCGGGTCTCCCGGCGAGACCCAGTACTTC
TRBJ2-7,TRBV20-1,few,TRBD2,CSAREKSGGTYEQYF,TGCAGTGCTAGAGAAAAGAGCGGGGGGACCTACGAGCAGTACTTC
TRBJ2-1,TRBV4-1,-,-,CASSQKGGGPYNEQFF,TGCGCCAGCAGCCAAAAGGGCGGGGGCCCCTACAATGAGCAGTTCTTC
TRBJ2-1,TRBV29-1,few,TRBD1,CSVEDPKTGGYNEQFF,TGCAGCGTTGAAGATCCGAAGACAGGGGGCTACAATGAGCAGTTCTTC
TRBJ2-7,TRBV3-1,-,-,CASSQEAYEQYF,TGTGCCAGCAGCCAAGAGGCCTACGAGCAGTACTTC
TRBJ2-2,TRBV10-3,-,-,CAISESRGTKTGELFF,TGTGCCATCAGTGAGTCGCGGGGTACTAAAACCGGGGAGCTGTTTTTT
TRBJ1-5,TRBV12-3/TRBV12-4,few,-,CASSLTWESNQPQHF,TGTGCCAGCAGCCTAACATGGGAAAGCAATCAGCCCCAGCATTTT
TRBJ2-5,TRBV15,-,-,CATSTTRETQYF,TGTGCCACCAGCACTACAAGGGAGACCCAGTACTTC
TRBJ2-1,TRBV7-6,few,TRBD2,CASSFNLGGANEQFF,TGTGCCAGCAGCTTTAACCTCGGGGGGGCCAATGAGCAGTTCTTC
TRBJ2-5,TRBV10-2,-,TRBD2,CASIAQREQETQYF,TGCGCCAGCATTGCCCAGCGGGAACAAGAGACCCAGTACTTC
TRBJ2-1,TRBV27,-,TRBD1,CASQDRGPSNEQFF,TGTGCCAGCCAAGACAGGGGGCCGTCAAATGAGCAGTTCTTC
TRBJ2-7,TRBV10-3,-,-,CAISESSDPGSEQYF,TGTGCCATCAGTGAGTCTTCTGACCCCGGATCCGAGCAGTACTTC
TRBJ1-5,TRBV5-6,-,TRBD1,CASSHRGLQPQHF,TGTGCCAGCAGCCACAGGGGGCTTCAGCCCCAGCATTTT
TRBJ2-3,TRBV25-1,-,-,CASSEGWESTDTQYF,TGTGCCAGCAGTGAAGGGTGGGAGTCCACAGATACGCAGTATTTT
TRBJ2-3,TRBV21-1,-,-,CASSKSDTQYF,TGTGCCAGCAGCAAATCAGATACGCAGTATTTT
TRBJ2-3,TRBV4-1,-,-,CASSQEGGLIGRTDTQYF,TGCGCCAGCAGCCAAGAGGGGGGCCTCATTGGGCGAACAGATACGCAGTATTTT
TRBJ2-2,TRBV29-1,few,-,CSLRQANTGELFF,TGCAGCCTCCGACAGGCGAACACCGGGGAGCTGTTTTTT
TRBJ2-3,TRBV12-3/TRBV12-4,-,TRBD1,CASRPTSGGMRDTQYF,TGTGCCAGCAGACCGACCTCAGGGGGTATGAGAGATACGCAGTATTTT
TRBJ2-7,TRBV11-2,few,TRBD2,CASSLRGLAGEKVDYEQYF,TGTGCCAGCAGCCTCCGAGGACTAGCGGGGGAGAAGGTTGACTACGAGCAGTACTTC
TRBJ2-1,TRBV20-1,-,-,CSARPSGDNEQFF,TGCAGTGCTAGACCGAGCGGAGACAATGAGCAGTTCTTC
TRBJ2-7,TRBV20-1,-,-,CSARDGLSYYEQYF,TGCAGTGCTAGAGATGGCTTGTCCTACTACGAGCAGTACTTC
TRBJ2-7,TRBV11-2,-,-,CASSFGGGQYEQYF,TGTGCCAGCAGCTTTGGAGGGGGACAGTACGAGCAGTACTTC
TRBJ2-7,TRBV15,-,TRBD2,CATSRDRGGYYEQYF,TGTGCCACCAGCAGAGATCGGGGGGGATACTACGAGCAGTACTTC
TRBJ2-7,TRBV6-5,few,-,CASSYSIGSPGESSYEQYF,TGTGCCAGCAGTTACTCGATTGGGTCGCCTGGAGAGAGCTCCTACGAGCAGTACTTC
TRBJ1-1,TRBV12-3/TRBV12-4,few,-,CASSRDTQVAFF,TGTGCCAGCAGTCGGGACACTCAGGTAGCTTTCTTT
TRBJ2-7,TRBV7-9,few,-,CASSPEGSSYEQYF,TGTGCCAGCAGCCCTGAGGGAAGCTCCTACGAGCAGTACTTC
TRBJ2-1,TRBV20-1,few,TRBD1,CSAQHRDRGFEQFF,TGCAGTGCCCAACACCGGGACAGGGGATTTGAGCAGTTCTTC
TRBJ1-1,TRBV12-3/TRBV12-4,-,-,CASSPDPPGTEAFF,TGTGCCAGCAGTCCCGACCCCCCAGGCACTGAAGCTTTCTTT
TRBJ1-1,TRBV5-1,-,-,CASSPRLNTEAFF,TGCGCCAGCAGCCCGAGATTGAACACTGAAGCTTTCTTT
TRBJ2-2,TRBV29-1,few,-,CSVLYTGELFF,TGCAGCGTTTTGTACACCGGGGAGCTGTTTTTT
TRBJ1-2,TRBV7-2,-,-,CASSLVSPPGYTF,TGTGCCAGCAGCTTAGTGTCGCCCCCCGGCTACACCTTC
TRBJ2-1,TRBV4-1,-,-,CASSRSDNEQFF,TGCGCCAGCAGCCGTTCCGACAATGAGCAGTTCTTC
TRBJ2-1,TRBV9,-,-,CASSPRDGHNEQFF,TGTGCCAGCAGCCCCCGGGACGGGCACAATGAGCAGTTCTTC
TRBJ2-1,TRBV20-1,-,TRBD2,CSAREGAGESSYNEQFF,TGCAGTGCTAGAGAGGGAGCGGGGGAGAGCTCCTACAATGAGCAGTTCTTC
TRBJ1-5,TRBV10-3,-,TRBD1,CAIGEGTGLWQPQHF,TGTGCCATCGGAGAGGGGACAGGGCTGTGGCAGCCCCAGCATTTT
TRBJ2-1,TRBV10-2,few,TRBD2,CASLAGGGGEQFF,TGCGCCAGCCTAGCGGGGGGCGGTGGTGAGCAGTTCTTC
TRBJ2-7,TRBV28,-,-,CASSRVGGEQYF,TGTGCCAGCAGCAGGGTAGGCGGCGAGCAGTACTTC
TRBJ2-5,TRBV20-1,-,-,CSARKSRASQETQYF,TGCAGTGCTAGAAAATCGCGGGCGAGCCAAGAGACCCAGTACTTC
TRBJ2-7,TRBV20-1,few,TRBD1,CSAGPGTGVYEQYF,TGCAGTGCTGGGCCCGGGACAGGGGTTTACGAGCAGTACTTC
TRBJ2-1,TRBV27,-,-,CASSSPAWGEQFF,TGTGCCAGCAGTTCGCCGGCCTGGGGGGAGCAGTTCTTC
TRBJ2-1,TRBV24-1,-,TRBD1,CATSDLGTGLNEQFF,TGTGCCACCAGTGATTTAGGGACAGGACTTAATGAGCAGTTCTTC
TRBJ2-3,TRBV4-1,-,TRBD1,CASSQPTTGPSTDTQYF,TGCGCCAGCAGCCAACCAACGACAGGGCCGAGCACAGATACGCAGTATTTT
TRBJ2-7,TRBV11-2,few,TRBD2,CASSLPGGRSYEQYF,TGTGCCAGCAGCCTTCCGGGAGGGAGGTCCTACGAGCAGTACTTC
TRBJ1-1,TRBV6-1,-,-,CASSVTDQPGDTEAFF,TGTGCCAGCAGTGTTACGGACCAACCCGGGGACACTGAAGCTTTCTTT